These 4 T cell receptor beta chains came from one sample sequenced in a study of CD4 T cells in relation to SARS-CoV-2 and coronaviruses. The unexposed donors gave CD4+ T cells in about 2010-2019, prior to COVID-19. Isolation of CD4+ T cells took place after about eleven days in culture. The table came from immunoSEQ multiplex PCR; TCRdb's copy has only in-frame clones and leaves some out. The repertoire includes tens of thousands of clones, more than 70% of them detected once, and approximately 13% sits in the top ten. For these receptors, no antigen is known. The sequenced sample was CD4+ T cells from PBMCs, cultured in vitro. The receptor set was obtained from a human donor in good health.

The chain has TRBV5-1 and TRBJ2-5; TRBD2 aligns across 7 bases. The germline V gene encodes CDR1 SGHRS and CDR2 YFSETQ. The V gene end was trimmed by 4 bases and the J gene end by 4 bases; junction bases not matched to a gene: 13. The CDR3 covers 16 residues. Here the CDR3 DNA reads TGCGCCAGCAGCGAAAGCCGGACTAGTCGAGCAGAGACCCAGTACTTC. Its protein is CASSESRTSRAETQYF.

The chain has TRBV10-2 and TRBJ2-7; 8 positions agree with TRBD2. Germline loops: CDR1 WSHSY, CDR2 SAAADI. The CDR3 runs 16 residues. Unmatched junction bases numbered 9, after V lost 5 bases and J lost 0 bases. The CDR3, as DNA: TGCGCCAGCAGTCAACGCGGGAGGACCAACTCCTACGAGCAGTACTTC. This encodes CASSQRGRTNSYEQYF.

In DNA form, the CDR3 reads TGTGCCAGTAGTATGCCACAGGGCTACGAGCAGTACTTC. Translating gives CASSMPQGYEQYF. The chain links TRBV19 to TRBJ2-7, with a weak D call TRBD1 (6 bases). The CDR3 is made up of 13 amino acids. Germline V CDR1 and CDR2: LNHDA, SQIVND (reference sequence). The V gene lost 3 bases and the J gene lost 3 bases, with 9 bases spanning the gap.

V and J are TRBV28 and TRBJ1-6; tentatively, D is TRBD1 (5 bases). The V end was cut by 6 bases, the J end by 6 bases, with 15 bases between. CDR3 length: 15 amino acids. The germline gives CDR1 MDHEN, CDR2 SYDVKM. CDR3 sequence reads: CASSPGAPFNSPLHF. The CDR3 DNA sequence: TGTGCCAGCAGCCCCGGGGCCCCCTTTAATTCACCCCTCCACTTT.